This T cell receptor beta chain originates from a study of cytomegalovirus exposure and HLA in healthy donors. Both 60 Vbeta primers and 13 Jbeta primers went into the PCR. Produced via immunoSEQ multiplex PCR; TCRdb's table is partial and in-frame only. Seen here are 60,000 to 85,000 clones, 72% observed once, and the top ten hold 4.9%. Trimming took 10 bases from V and 4 from J; bases not matched to a gene: 2. The V gene's germline CDR1 is MNHEY and CDR2 SVGAGI. This CDR3 contains 13 residues. General study points: Later analysis showed most CMV-associated TCR beta chains appearing HLA-restricted. There were some 150 TCR beta chains listed as cytomegalovirus-associated.

This clone has just a few counts. The antigen remains unidentified. This sequence was found in a man in his 60s in good health and CMV-seropositive. The sample taken for sequencing was PBMCs. The chain carries TRBV6-5 and TRBJ2-3; 13 bases match TRBD2. The CDR3 is CAIGTSGADTQYF. CDR3 coding DNA: TGTGCCATCGGGACTAGCGGGGCAGATACGCAGTATTTT.